Listed below are T cell receptor beta chains from one sample, sequenced in a study of shared clonotypes between healthy human individuals. Generated by immunoSEQ multiplex PCR, the TCRdb table keeps only in-frame clones and is missing some. Of about 2.2 million clones in the sample, 85% to 95% were seen once. Sequencing used naive CD8+ T cells from PBMCs. The receptors were gathered from a man aged 18-30 years in good health. Some clones in this sample may be carry-over from other donors' samples. The CDR3 runs from the conserved cysteine through the conserved F or W. D genes are given only for firm matches. Expanded clones get a size class; other rows say once, few or many, or leave the size out.

V	size	J	D	CDR3	DNA
TRBV29-1	.	TRBJ2-7	.	CSVDFGDSYEQYF	TGCAGCGTTGACTTCGGAGACTCCTACGAGCAGTACTTC
TRBV28	.	TRBJ2-2	.	CASSLAENTGELFF	TGTGCCAGCAGTTTAGCCGAGAACACCGGGGAGCTGTTTTTT
TRBV14	few	TRBJ2-5	.	CASSQDPRRGQETQYF	TGTGCCAGCAGCCAAGATCCCAGGCGCGGCCAAGAGACCCAGTACTTC
TRBV6-1	.	TRBJ2-7	.	CASSEGSSDPYEQYF	TGTGCCAGCAGTGAGGGCAGTTCGGACCCCTACGAGCAGTACTTC
TRBV19	.	TRBJ1-2	.	CASRTKGRYGYTF	TGTGCCAGTAGGACGAAGGGCCGCTATGGCTACACCTTC
TRBV5-6	.	TRBJ2-3	.	CASTSLAQGRFGTDTQYF	TGTGCCAGCACAAGCCTAGCCCAGGGTCGTTTTGGCACAGATACGCAGTATTTT
TRBV19	.	TRBJ2-7	.	CASSIGLSYEQYF	TGTGCCAGTAGTATTGGGCTTTCCTACGAGCAGTACTTC
TRBV11-2	.	TRBJ2-1	.	CASSLGEGQGGHNEQFF	TGTGCCAGCAGCTTAGGGGAAGGTCAGGGGGGACACAATGAGCAGTTCTTC
TRBV9	.	TRBJ1-2	TRBD1	CASSVAKDRVDAYGYTF	TGTGCCAGCAGCGTAGCTAAGGACAGGGTTGACGCCTATGGCTACACCTTC
TRBV27	.	TRBJ2-7	.	CASLGYGGVEQYF	TGTGCCAGCCTTGGCTACGGCGGGGTTGAGCAGTACTTC
TRBV30	.	TRBJ1-5	TRBD1	CAWMETGGNQPQHF	TGTGCCTGGATGGAGACAGGGGGCAATCAGCCCCAGCATTTT
TRBV27	.	TRBJ2-3	.	CASSDRAATDTQYF	TGTGCCAGCAGCGATAGGGCGGCCACAGATACGCAGTATTTT
TRBV6-6	.	TRBJ2-7	.	CASRQQGYEQYF	TGTGCCAGCAGACAACAGGGATACGAGCAGTACTTC
TRBV30	.	TRBJ1-2	.	CAWSMTEGYGYTF	TGTGCCTGGAGTATGACGGAGGGCTATGGCTACACCTTC
TRBV10-3	.	TRBJ2-7	.	CAIRTWDRDSREGLEPLYEQYF	TGTGCCATCAGGACCTGGGACCGGGACAGCCGGGAGGGCCTGGAACCCCTCTACGAGCAGTACTTC
TRBV7-9	.	TRBJ2-7	TRBD1	CASSRGQGPYEQYF	TGTGCCAGCAGCCGGGGACAGGGGCCCTACGAGCAGTACTTC
TRBV5-6	once	TRBJ2-1	TRBD2	CASSLGGGPHNEQFF	TGTGCCAGCAGCCTCGGGGGAGGGCCGCACAATGAGCAGTTCTTC
TRBV4-2	once	TRBJ2-3	TRBD2	CASSHAQPGTILSDTQYF	TGTGCCAGCAGCCACGCCCAACCAGGGACTATCCTTTCGGATACGCAGTATTTT
TRBV27	.	TRBJ2-1	TRBD2	CASSSITSGRAGGFYEQFF	TGTGCCAGCAGTTCCATAACTAGCGGGAGGGCCGGGGGTTTCTATGAGCAGTTCTTC